These 25 T cell receptor beta chains were all obtained from the same sample, sequenced in a study of PD-1 blockade in classical Hodgkin lymphoma. Clones were sequenced by immunoSEQ multiplex PCR, and TCRdb holds only the in-frame ones, with some missing. Here the sample spans over 25,000 clones, roughly 94% being singletons. Time point in this sample: newly diagnosed, previously untreated cHL patient sample. The source material was peripheral blood mononuclear cells (PBMCs). The receptors stem from a human donor with classical Hodgkin lymphoma.

The CDR3 protein is CASSELRGAYNEQFF. The CDR3 bases are TGTGCCAGCAGTGAATTACGGGGAGCCTACAATGAGCAGTTCTTC. The V call is TRBV25-1, the J call TRBJ2-1, with D perhaps TRBD2 (5 bases). The CDR3 has 15 residues. Trimming cost V 1 base and J 2 bases, with 9 bases left between them. CDR1 is MGHDK, CDR2 SYGVNS, per germline. Looking up the rest from reference TRBV25-1 and TRBJ2-1 gives the full variable domain: EADIYQTPRYLVIGTGKKITLECSQTMGHDKMYWYQQDPGMELHLIHYSYGVNSTEKGDLSSESTVSRIRTEHFPLTLESARPSHTSQYLCASSELRGAYNEQFFGPGTRLTVL.

The V call is TRBV27, the J call TRBJ2-6, with 10 bases aligning to TRBD1. The CDR3 covers 17 residues. V dropped 6 bases and J dropped 6; count of bases not matched to a gene: 11. Germline-derived CDR1 and CDR2 are MNHEY and SMNVEV (reference sequence). Written as DNA, the CDR3 is TGTGCCAGCAGCTCCGGGACAGGGGTCCCGCAGGCCAACGTCCTGACTTTC. It specifies CASSSGTGVPQANVLTF.

The V call is TRBV5-5, the J call TRBJ2-7; D not resolved. The V end lost 7 bases, the J end lost 3 bases, and 17 bases lay between the germline ends. The CDR3 has 14 amino acids. The germline gives CDR1 SGHKS, CDR2 YYEKEE (reference sequence). The CDR3, as DNA: TGTGCCAGCCGCTCCTTGGCTGAACTCTACGAGCAGTACTTC. Translation: CASRSLAELYEQYF.

The V and J genes are TRBV11-2 and TRBJ2-1; either TRBD1 or TRBD2 may fit D (5 bases each). The CDR3 length is 16 residues. In germline, CDR1 is SGHAT, CDR2 FQNNGV. Deletions cut 5 bases from V and 6 bases from J, with 20 bases between. The CDR3 region is CASSKAPGPKTNEQFF. The CDR3 DNA reads TGTGCCAGCAGCAAAGCCCCGGGACCGAAAACCAATGAGCAGTTCTTC.

The V and J genes are TRBV23-1 and TRBJ2-7, with D unresolved. TRBV23-1 falls under the ORF class, with uncertain function. The CDR3 consists of 12 residues. With 8 bases removed from V and 9 bases from J, the gap between germline ends came to 17 bases. CDR3 coding DNA: TGCGCCAGCCACCAAACCTCAATACGGCAGTACTTC. Its protein product is CASHQTSIRQYF.

The chain links TRBV5-1 to TRBJ1-4, with D possibly TRBD1 on 6 matching bases. V was pared by 7 bases and J by 6 bases, with 16 bases between. The CDR3 spans 14 residues. CDR1 is SGHRS and CDR2 is YFSETQ in the germline V gene. The CDR3 protein is CASGFTGRDEKLFF. CDR3 in DNA: TGCGCCAGCGGGTTTACAGGGAGGGATGAAAAACTGTTTTTT.

V usage is TRBV11-3 and J usage is TRBJ2-3; 7 nucleotides line up with TRBD2. V was clipped by 1 base and J by 4 bases; unmatched bases: 17. This CDR3 region has 19 residues. Germline V CDR1 and CDR2: SGHNT, YENEEA. CDR3 DNA: TGTGCCAGCAGCTTAGGGGGCGGGAGCCCCTCACCACACGCAGATACGCAGTATTTT. Residues: CASSLGGGSPSPHADTQYF.

The V call is TRBV11-2, the J call TRBJ2-1, with D unclear. The CDR3 has 12 residues. In germline, CDR1 is SGHAT, CDR2 FQNNGV. Deletions cut 4 bases from V and 7 bases from J, with 8 bases between. The CDR3 loop is CASSSPSNEQFF. CDR3 coding DNA: TGTGCCAGCAGCTCCCCGAGTAATGAGCAGTTCTTC.

The chain recombines TRBV9 with TRBJ2-5; maybe TRBD1 (6 bases). With 5 bases removed from V and 2 bases from J, the gap between germline ends came to 16 bases. The CDR3 runs 15 residues. Germline V gene data show CDR1 as SGDLS and CDR2 as YYNGEE. CDR3 sequence reads: CASRPTGTLQETQYF. CDR3 DNA sequence: TGTGCCAGCAGGCCTACCGGGACACTACAAGAGACCCAGTACTTC.

The J gene is TRBJ1-5, the V gene TRBV19, with TRBD1 as a possible D gene (6 bases). CDR1 LNHDA and CDR2 SQIVND come from the germline V gene (reference sequence). The V end lost 1 base, the J end lost 4 bases, and 8 bases lay between the germline ends. This CDR3 has 14 amino acids. CDR3 bases: TGTGCCAGTAGTATAGTGGGGACAAATCAGCCCCAGCATTTT. It yields the protein CASSIVGTNQPQHF.

This chain connects TRBV19 to TRBJ2-3; the D is unclear. V was clipped by 2 bases and J by 8 bases, with 17 bases between them. This CDR3 is 15 amino acids long. Germline CDR1 is LNHDA and CDR2 is SQIVND (reference sequence). The CDR3 coding sequence is TGTGCCAGTAGTATACTTCCCGGGCAGGCAGCTACGCAGTATTTT. The encoded protein is CASSILPGQAATQYF.

The chain links TRBV9 to TRBJ2-2, with a tentative D call TRBD2 (6 bases). The germline V gene encodes CDR1 SGDLS and CDR2 YYNGEE. V was trimmed by 0 bases and J by 5 bases, leaving 14 bases between them. CDR3 length equals 16 residues. In DNA, the CDR3 is TGTGCCAGCAGCGTAGCAGTCCACCGGGGGACCGGGGAGCTGTTTTTT. It encodes CASSVAVHRGTGELFF. The full variable domain, in which reference TRBV9 and TRBJ2-2 provide the parts outside the CDR3, is DSGVTQTPKHLITATGQRVTLRCSPRSGDLSVYWYQQSLDQGLQFLIQYYNGEERAKGNILERFSAQQFPDLHSELNLSSLELGDSALYFCASSVAVHRGTGELFFGEGSRLTVL.

The chain couples TRBV5-1 to TRBJ1-2; D might be TRBD1 (5 bases). V was trimmed by 4 bases and J by 5 bases, leaving 15 bases between them. Germline loops: CDR1 SGHRS, CDR2 YFSETQ. This CDR3 comprises 14 residues. This CDR3 reads CASSGATREYGYTF. In DNA, the CDR3 is TGCGCCAGCAGCGGGGCTACGCGGGAATATGGCTACACCTTC.

The CDR3 nucleotides are TGTGCCAGCAGCTTATGGGGCCTCGACACCGGGGAGCTGTTTTTT. Translating it yields CASSLWGLDTGELFF. V is TRBV11-2 and J is TRBJ2-2; a weak D match, TRBD1 (5 bases). Germline V gives CDR1 SGHAT, CDR2 FQNNGV. This CDR3 spans 15 amino acids. Trimming shortened V by 2 bases and J by 3 bases, and 10 bases separated the two germline ends.

The chain recombines TRBV7-9 with TRBJ1-3; D gene uncertain. V dropped 0 bases and J dropped 9 bases, with 9 bases sitting between them. CDR3 size: 13 residues. Germline CDR1 is SEHNR and CDR2 is FQNEAQ (reference sequence). The CDR3 sequence: CASSLAGSGTIYF. The CDR3 region has the DNA TGTGCCAGCAGCTTAGCGGGCTCTGGCACCATATATTTT.

The V and J genes are TRBV5-1 and TRBJ1-2, with 9 nucleotides matching TRBD1. The CDR3 extends over 14 amino acids. J gave up 3 bases and V 4 bases, and 4 bases lay outside the gene matches. Germline CDR1 SGHRS, CDR2 YFSETQ. The CDR3 loop is CASSPDRGDYGYTF. The CDR3 DNA sequence: TGCGCCAGCAGCCCGGACAGGGGAGACTATGGCTACACCTTC.

The chain employs TRBV11-3 and TRBJ2-1; 7 bases line up with TRBD1. The CDR3 spans 12 residues. The germline gives CDR1 SGHNT, CDR2 YENEEA. V shed 5 bases and J 8 bases; nucleotides not matched to a gene: 3. CDR3 DNA: TGTGCCAGCAGCCACGGGACAGATGAGCAGTTCTTC. As protein: CASSHGTDEQFF. The full variable domain, rest sourced from reference TRBV11-3 and TRBJ2-1, is EAGVVQSPRYKIIEKKQPVAFWCNPISGHNTLYWYLQNLGQGPELLIRYENEEAVDDSQLPKDRFSAERLKGVDSTLKIQPAELGDSAVYLCASSHGTDEQFFGPGTRLTVL.

V usage is TRBV5-5 and J usage is TRBJ2-1; 8 nucleotides align to TRBD2. This CDR3 comprises 17 residues. Trimming took 7 bases from V and 0 from J; bases not matched to a gene: 12. CDR1 and CDR2 from the germline V gene are SGHKS and YYEKEE (reference sequence). The CDR3 is CASGRERGSFSYNEQFF. The DNA for the CDR3 is TGTGCCAGCGGCAGAGAGCGGGGGTCATTCTCCTACAATGAGCAGTTCTTC.

This clone has only a few counts. The V and J genes are TRBV27 and TRBJ2-5, with D perhaps TRBD1 (5 bases). Germline lookup yields CDR1 MNHEY and CDR2 SMNVEV (reference sequence). This CDR3 is 14 amino acids long. V dropped 5 bases and J dropped 5 bases, with 15 bases sitting between them. The CDR3: CASSLAGNWETQYF. CDR3 sequence (DNA): TGTGCCAGCAGTCTTGCAGGGAACTGGGAGACCCAGTACTTC.

The chain uses TRBV18 and TRBJ1-1; D is possibly TRBD1 (6 bases). Between the trimmed V and J ends, which lost 3 bases and 4 bases, there was a span of 12 bases. Germline V gene sequence: CDR1 KGHSH, CDR2 LQKENI. The length of the CDR3 is 14 residues. The CDR3 loop reads CASSPLQGGTEAFF. CDR3 bases: TGTGCCAGCTCACCCCTACAGGGTGGCACTGAAGCTTTCTTT.

This sequence joins TRBV10-2 and TRBJ2-1; D remains unclear. V was shortened by 8 bases and J by 4 bases, with 9 bases between the two germline ends. CDR1 WSHSY and CDR2 SAAADI come from the germline V gene. This CDR3 has 12 amino acids. CDR3 DNA sequence: TGCGCCAGCCAAGAGGTTTACAATGAGCAGTTCTTC. Protein sequence: CASQEVYNEQFF.

The J gene is TRBJ2-2, the V gene TRBV5-1; 7 nucleotides line up with TRBD2. The CDR3 is made up of 15 amino acids. After removal of 2 bases from V and 5 bases from J, the junction contained 6 bases not matched to a gene. Germline-derived CDR1 and CDR2 are SGHRS and YFSETQ. The CDR3 reads CASSLSAGITGELFF. CDR3 DNA sequence: TGCGCCAGCAGCTTATCAGCGGGGATTACCGGGGAGCTGTTTTTT. The full variable domain, with the rest looked up from reference TRBV5-1 and TRBJ2-2, is KAGVTQTPRYLIKTRGQQVTLSCSPISGHRSVSWYQQTPGQGLQFLFEYFSETQRNKGNFPGRFSGRQFSNSRSEMNVSTLELGDSALYLCASSLSAGITGELFFGEGSRLTVL.

The CDR3, as DNA: TGTGCCAGCAGCTTGGGGGCGGGGGAGCAGTACTTC. This codes for CASSLGAGEQYF. The chain employs TRBV5-4 and TRBJ2-7; D may be TRBD2 (6 bases). Germline CDR1 reads SGHNT; CDR2 reads YYREEE (reference sequence). The CDR3 spans 12 residues. V gave up 0 bases and J gave up 7 bases, with 8 bases separating them.

The gene calls are TRBV6-1 and TRBJ1-5, with 8 bases lining up with TRBD1. Trimming cost V 5 bases and J 6 bases; bases outside gene matches: 9. The CDR3 extends over 15 amino acids. CDR1 and CDR2 from the germline V gene are MNHNS and SASEGT. The CDR3 spells CASSITDRVRQPQHF. In DNA form, the CDR3 reads TGTGCCAGCAGTATCACGGACAGGGTACGTCAGCCCCAGCATTTT.

The V call is TRBV9, the J call TRBJ2-5, with 7 bases identical to TRBD2. CDR1 is SGDLS, CDR2 YYNGEE, per germline. The V gene end was trimmed by 0 bases and the J gene end by 4 bases; junction bases not matched to a gene: 0. CDR3 length equals 13 residues. The CDR3 DNA reads as TGTGCCAGCAGCGTAGGACTAGCAGAGACCCAGTACTTC. As protein: CASSVGLAETQYF.